These 4 T cell receptor beta chains came from one sample sequenced in a study of regulatory T cells in long-lasting Graves disease. Time point of the sample: persistent/refractory GD, antithyroid drugs over 5 years with positive TRAb. PBMC RNA was the source of the TCR library. With iRepertoire HTBI primers and Arm-PCR of CDR3 regions, TCR beta libraries were built. TCRdb re-derived calls from the multiplex PCR reads in MiXCR, one entry per CDR3 protein. The table records 500,000 to 700,000 distinct CDR3 sequences, around 30% of them present only once. The sequences come from peripheral blood mononuclear cells (PBMCs), collected when the disease was refractory, from a patient treated with antithyroid drugs. All receptors come from a female donor with Graves disease.

The chain carries TRBV3-1 and TRBJ1-2, with D possibly being TRBD1 (5 bases). CDR3 length equals 14 residues. The V gene's germline CDR1 is LGHDT and CDR2 YNNKEL (reference sequence). The V end lost 4 bases, the J end lost 5 bases, and 14 bases lay between the germline ends. As DNA, the CDR3 is TGTGCCAGCAGCCCTCGCGGCAGGGAATATGGCTACACCTTC. Translated: CASSPRGREYGYTF.

The chain combines TRBV5-1 with TRBJ2-2, with D perhaps TRBD1 (5 bases). Per germline, CDR1 SGHRS and CDR2 YFSETQ. V was trimmed by 2 bases and J by 5 bases, leaving 10 bases between them. This CDR3 is 14 amino acids long. The CDR3 nucleotides are TGCGCCAGCAGCTTCCCAGGGTTAACCGGGGAGCTGTTTTTT. Its translation: CASSFPGLTGELFF.

V gene TRBV28 combines with J gene TRBJ2-7; possibly TRBD1 or TRBD2 for D (6 bases each). The CDR3 runs to 13 residues. Trimming stripped 4 bases from V and 7 bases from J, with 14 bases between. Germline CDR1 reads MDHEN; CDR2 reads SYDVKM. As DNA, the CDR3 is TGTGCCAGCAGTTCCCGAGGGGGGCTTGAGCAGTACTTC. It encodes CASSSRGGLEQYF.

This clonotype has at least ten counts. The V call is TRBV28, the J call TRBJ1-1; maybe TRBD1 (5 bases). The ends were cut back, 3 bases at V and 7 bases at J, with 9 bases in the middle. The CDR3 extends over 12 amino acids. The V gene's germline CDR1 is MDHEN and CDR2 SYDVKM. CDR3 coding DNA: TGTGCCAGCAGTTTGGGACTGGGTGAAGCTTTCTTT. Translated: CASSLGLGEAFF.